This TCR beta chain derives from a study of shared clonotypes between healthy human individuals. Study in general: The cohort had a couple of women and a few men, ages 18 to 49.

Naive CD8 cells lacked CD45RO and underwent positive selection for CCR7, leaving out terminally differentiated effector memory CD45RA+ cells. Healthy adults negative for HIV, lacking recent acute infections or vaccinations, served as donors. The CDR3 length is 15 residues. Germline-derived CDR1 and CDR2 are SGHTA and FQGTGA. V lost 4 bases to trimming and J lost 5 bases; unmatched junction nucleotides: 9. This clone showed up just once. Authors' methods: Without quality scores, immunoSEQ junctional reads could not be filtered like full-length reads. The assay was immunoSEQ multiplex PCR, and TCRdb's table has in-frame clones only and misses some. V, J and clone size reflect that table, while D and trimming were determined from the DNA. The top ten hold more than 1.5% of the sample, which has around 2.1 million clones, under 95% seen once.

The receptor was derived from a man between 18 and 35 years old in good health. Some clones in this sample may be carry-over from other donors' samples. The chain joins TRBV7-3 to TRBJ2-3; the match to TRBD2 covers 7 bases. The material sequenced was naive CD8+ T cells from PBMCs. CDR3 sequence (DNA): TGTGCCAGCAGCTGGGGGGGAGAGGATGTAGATACGCAGTATTTT. Its translation: CASSWGGEDVDTQYF.